This is a list of T cell receptor beta chains from one sample in a study of blood T cell repertoires in COVID-19. Profiling relied on immunoSEQ multiplex PCR, and the TCRdb table lists in-frame clones only, not all of them. Of 300,000 to 400,000 clones in the sample, roughly 88% are singletons; the top ten hold more than 0.85%. The sequencing input was PBMCs or T cells enriched from blood (not recorded which). These receptors originate from a young woman with acute COVID-19. The CDR3 runs from the conserved cysteine through the conserved F or W. A D gene is named only where the DNA matches it firmly. Size is omitted from some rows. Given values are once, few, many or a class for expanded clones.

V	length	size	D	J	CDR3	DNA
TRBV12-3/TRBV12-4	12	NA	NA	TRBJ2-3	CASSFRVDTQYF	TGTGCCAGCAGTTTCCGCGTGGATACGCAGTATTTT
TRBV20-1	15	once	TRBD1	TRBJ1-5	CSASRGHGGNQPQHF	TGCAGTGCTAGTAGGGGGCATGGGGGCAATCAGCCCCAGCATTTT
TRBV5-1	18	once	NA	TRBJ2-2	CASSLALGGRSGTGELFF	TGCGCCAGCAGCTTGGCCTTGGGAGGCCGGAGTGGGACCGGGGAGCTGTTTTTT
TRBV3-1/TRBV3-2	16	NA	TRBD2	TRBJ2-3	CASRLLAGGSTDTQYF	TGTGCCAGCAGACTACTAGCGGGTGGGAGCACAGATACGCAGTATTTT
TRBV5-1	14	NA	NA	TRBJ1-5	CASSQGGDNQPQHF	TGCGCCAGCAGCCAAGGGGGGGACAATCAGCCCCAGCATTTT
TRBV3-1/TRBV3-2	14	NA	NA	TRBJ1-2	CASSQDPSNYGYTF	TGTGCCAGCAGCCAAGATCCTTCTAACTATGGCTACACCTTC
TRBV2	15	NA	TRBD2	TRBJ2-7	CASSPLAGGDYEQYF	TGTGCCAGCAGCCCCCTAGCGGGGGGAGACTACGAGCAGTACTTC
TRBV5-4	17	many	NA	TRBJ2-3	CASSLFPRDTSTDTQYF	TGTGCCAGCAGCTTGTTTCCCCGGGACACCTCCACAGATACGCAGTATTTT
TRBV7-9	14	NA	NA	TRBJ1-1	CASSLAGGNTEAFF	TGTGCCAGCAGCTTAGCGGGGGGGAACACTGAAGCTTTCTTT
TRBV9	14	NA	TRBD1	TRBJ2-5	CASSTQGAEETQYF	TGTGCCAGCAGCACTCAGGGGGCAGAAGAGACCCAGTACTTC
TRBV12-5	15	NA	TRBD1	TRBJ1-5	CASGLGKTGDQPQHF	TGTGCTAGTGGTTTGGGAAAGACAGGGGATCAGCCCCAGCATTTT
TRBV7-2	17	NA	TRBD1	TRBJ1-2	CASSLRTGGRYNYGYTF	TGTGCCAGCAGCCTCAGGACAGGGGGCAGGTATAACTATGGCTACACCTTC
TRBV2	12	NA	NA	TRBJ1-2	CASSGRVGGYTF	TGTGCCAGCAGTGGCCGGGTCGGTGGCTACACCTTC
TRBV6-6	16	few	TRBD1	TRBJ2-1	CASSYSRTGPYNEQFF	TGTGCCAGCAGTTACAGTAGGACAGGGCCTTACAATGAGCAGTTCTTC
TRBV19	14	once	NA	TRBJ1-3	CASTASGYGNTIYF	TGTGCCAGTACCGCCTCAGGGTACGGAAACACCATATATTTT